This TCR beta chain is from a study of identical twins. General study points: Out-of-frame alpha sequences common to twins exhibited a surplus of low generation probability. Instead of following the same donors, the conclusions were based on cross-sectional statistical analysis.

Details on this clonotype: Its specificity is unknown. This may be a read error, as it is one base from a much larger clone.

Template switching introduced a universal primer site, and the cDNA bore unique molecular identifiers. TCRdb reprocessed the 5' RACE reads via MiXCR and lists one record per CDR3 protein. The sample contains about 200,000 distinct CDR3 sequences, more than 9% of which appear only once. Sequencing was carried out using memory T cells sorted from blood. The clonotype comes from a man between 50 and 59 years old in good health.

CDR3 DNA: TGCAGTGCTAGAAAGGGGGGGCCGCCCCAGCATTTT. It codes for CSARKGGPPQHF. V and J are TRBV20-1 and TRBJ1-5; TRBD1 might be the D (6 bases). The CDR3 runs 12 residues. The germline gives CDR1 DFQATT, CDR2 SNEGSKA (reference sequence). V was cut by 2 bases and J by 9 bases, with 11 bases left in between.